The table lists the clone carrying this T cell receptor beta chain with a few counts. The data stem from a study of shared T cell receptors in the human thymus. Using immunoSEQ multiplex PCR, the repertoire was profiled, and TCRdb retains in-frame clones only, with some absent. The sample includes 700,000 or so clones, 70% to 90% of them seen just once. V was shortened by 0 bases and J by 3 bases, with 24 bases between the two germline ends. Germline CDR1 and CDR2: SNHLY and FYNNEI. The CDR3 is 20 amino acids. The data also belong to a second study, concerning human thymus T cells. That source reports: From resections taken during corrective heart surgery, the thymus tissue was obtained. Thymic and blood repertoires appeared to display a bias in their usage of V and J genes. Related research reported highly overlapping thymic repertoires among unrelated individuals.

This clonotype was obtained from a girl under three years old with a congenital heart defect. The specimen sequenced was thymocytes. This chain joins TRBV2 and TRBJ1-5, with D hard to call. CDR3 coding DNA: TGTGCCAGCAGTGAAGCGCATACGAAAGGGAGAGGGCCTTTCAATCAGCCCCAGCATTTT. It encodes CASSEAHTKGRGPFNQPQHF.